This T cell receptor (beta chain) originates from a study of shared clonotypes between healthy human individuals. Study results and caveats: Compared with clonotypes that all four donors shared, non-shared clonotypes had lower generation probabilities.

J lost 8 bases, V lost 7 bases, and 11 bases had no gene match. Germline lookup yields CDR1 MDHEN and CDR2 SYDVKM. The CDR3 runs to 15 residues. This clone was found many times. Its antigen is unknown. Generated by immunoSEQ multiplex PCR, the TCRdb table keeps only in-frame clones and is missing some. Seen here are roughly 1,000,000 clones, around 78% observed once, and the top ten hold more than 0.5%. The material sequenced was memory CD4+ T cells from PBMCs. Indicated subset: CD45RA-negative fraction. The chain employs TRBV28 and TRBJ2-1; 10 bases match TRBD1. The receptor's source is a man in his late teens or twenties in good health. Some clones in this sample may be carry-over from other donors' samples. CDR3: CASKTPGQGRDEQFF. The DNA for the CDR3 is TGTGCCAGCAAAACGCCGGGACAGGGGCGGGATGAGCAGTTCTTC.